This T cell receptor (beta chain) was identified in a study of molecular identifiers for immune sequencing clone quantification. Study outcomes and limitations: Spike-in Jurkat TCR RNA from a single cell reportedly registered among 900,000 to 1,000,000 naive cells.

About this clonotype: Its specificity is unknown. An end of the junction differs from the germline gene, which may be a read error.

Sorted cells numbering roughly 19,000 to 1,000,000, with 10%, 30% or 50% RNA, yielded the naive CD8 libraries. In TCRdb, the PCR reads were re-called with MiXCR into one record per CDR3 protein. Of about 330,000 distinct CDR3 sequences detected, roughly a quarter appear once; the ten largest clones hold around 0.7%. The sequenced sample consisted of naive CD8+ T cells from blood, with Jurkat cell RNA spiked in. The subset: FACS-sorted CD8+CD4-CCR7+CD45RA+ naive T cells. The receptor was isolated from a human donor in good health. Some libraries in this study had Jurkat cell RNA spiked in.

CDR3 coding DNA: TGTGCCAGCGGCATCAGGGTCTCCTACAAGCAGTACTTC. It encodes CASGIRVSYKQYF. The chain uses TRBV27 and TRBJ2-7, with D tentatively TRBD1 (5 bases). The CDR3 extends over 13 amino acids. In germline, CDR1 is MNHEY, CDR2 SMNVEV (reference sequence).